The next 10 T cell receptor beta chains were all read from a single sample in a study of sequential checkpoint blockade in melanoma. Treatment denoted: randomized to nivolumab then ipilimumab (arm A) or the reverse (arm B). Profiled with immunoSEQ multiplex PCR; TCRdb holds only in-frame clones, not every one. This sample has approximately 37,000 clones, with 30% to 35% found just once. The sample consisted of tumor tissue (inferred from file names), taken from a patient given nivolumab and ipilimumab in sequence. The source of these receptors is a human donor with melanoma.

This clone was counted between two and nine times. This rearrangement joins TRBV11-3 to TRBJ2-3; the match to TRBD2 covers 7 bases. The CDR3 covers 15 residues. Trimming removed 5 bases from V and 5 bases from J; junction bases left unmatched: 10. CDR1 and CDR2 (germline): SGHNT, YENEEA. CDR3 in DNA: TGTGCCAGCAGCCTGCTTGCTGGGGGGGTAGATACGCAGTATTTT. Protein sequence: CASSLLAGGVDTQYF.

This chain joins TRBV30 and TRBJ1-1; 7 bases align to TRBD1. This CDR3 contains 15 residues. Germline values: CDR1 GTSNPN, CDR2 SVGIG (reference sequence). Unmatched junction bases numbered 8, after V lost 4 bases and J lost 0 bases. This CDR3 reads CAWTWDSLMNTEAFF. CDR3 DNA: TGTGCCTGGACCTGGGACAGTCTCATGAACACTGAAGCTTTCTTT.

The chain has TRBV29-1 and TRBJ1-5; no clear D gene. This CDR3 is built from 13 residues. The germline gives CDR1 SQVTM, CDR2 ANQGSEA. The V end was cut by 3 bases, the J end by 2 bases, with 8 bases between. The CDR3 sequence is CSVEMGGNQPQHF. For the CDR3, the DNA is TGCAGCGTTGAGATGGGAGGCAATCAGCCCCAGCATTTT.

This clone came up a few times. The gene calls are TRBV11-3 and TRBJ2-7; D call uncertain. The CDR3 sequence is 14 residues long. Germline loops: CDR1 SGHNT, CDR2 YENEEA. Trimming pared 0 bases from V and 4 bases from J, leaving 10 bases between. CDR3 loop: CASSLEVMKYEQYF. In nucleotides, the CDR3 is TGTGCCAGCAGCTTAGAAGTGATGAAATACGAGCAGTACTTC.

This chain links TRBV6-8 with TRBJ1-3; D may be TRBD1 (5 bases). Trimming left V 6 bases short and J 3 bases short, with 9 bases between. Germline CDR1 MNHGY, CDR2 SAAAGT. This CDR3 has 13 amino acids. CDR3 region: CASRRDGGNTIYF. The CDR3 nucleotides read TGTGCCAGCAGGCGGGACGGTGGAAACACCATATATTTT.

The chain recombines TRBV5-1 with TRBJ1-5; D is uncertain. CDR1 SGHRS and CDR2 YFSETQ come from the germline V gene. The CDR3 runs to 15 residues. The V end was cut by 4 bases, the J end by 5 bases, with 16 bases between. Here the CDR3 reads CASSPAVGGDQPQHF. The CDR3 DNA reads TGCGCCAGCAGCCCGGCCGTGGGAGGTGATCAGCCCCAGCATTTT.

This chain uses TRBV28 with TRBJ1-5, with unresolved D. V lost 2 bases, J lost 8 bases, and 16 bases lay in between. This CDR3 has 15 residues. Looked up from germline, CDR1 is MDHEN and CDR2 is SYDVKM. The CDR3, as DNA: TGTGCCAGCAGTTTAGTGCTCGGGTCGGGAGAGCCCCAGCATTTT. This gives the protein CASSLVLGSGEPQHF.

This chain links TRBV6-8 with TRBJ2-5; either TRBD1 or TRBD2 may supply D (5 bases each). The germline V gene has CDR1 MNHGY and CDR2 SAAAGT. The CDR3 is 15 residues long. The V and J ends lost 2 bases and 1 base respectively, with 11 bases between them. The CDR3 loop reads CASSYGASTQETQYF. CDR3 nucleotide sequence: TGTGCCAGCAGTTACGGGGCTAGCACCCAAGAGACCCAGTACTTC.

This chain connects TRBV19 to TRBJ1-4; D is unresolved. Trimming shortened V by 5 bases and J by 12 bases, and 10 bases separated the two germline ends. The germline V gene encodes CDR1 LNHDA and CDR2 SQIVND (reference sequence). This CDR3 spans 11 amino acids. The CDR3 protein is CASSGRTELFF. Written as DNA, the CDR3 is TGTGCCAGTAGTGGTAGGACCGAACTGTTTTTT.

The chain carries TRBV30 and TRBJ2-7, with D perhaps matching TRBD2 (5 bases). This CDR3 is 13 amino acids long. CDR1 is GTSNPN and CDR2 is SVGIG in the germline V gene (reference sequence). Trimming took 3 bases from V and 2 from J, leaving 11 bases between them. The CDR3 DNA is TGTGCCTGGAGCGACGGGGTAGCCTACGAGCAGTACTTC. Amino acids: CAWSDGVAYEQYF.